This TCR beta chain was captured in a study of T cells in Graves' hyperthyroidism and ophthalmopathy. Patients showing uncontrolled infection, other autoimmune disease, pregnancy or lactation were ineligible. The length of the CDR3 is 14 residues. Germline V gene lookup returns CDR1 SGHAT and CDR2 FQNNGV. V lost 4 bases and J lost 4, with 13 bases in between. The CDR3 regions of TCR beta were amplified from RNA transcripts. First-round RT-PCR with HTBI primers amplified the TCR CDR3 region. TCRdb fed the multiplex PCR reads into MiXCR, producing one record per CDR3 protein. Of fewer than 800,000 distinct CDR3 sequences in the sample, about a sixth were seen once.

The V call is TRBV11-2, the J call TRBJ1-1, with D unclear. The sequencing input was blood. This sequence was found in a man aged 18 to 30 with Graves' hyperthyroidism. DNA for the CDR3: TGTGCCAGCAGCTCGCAGGTAGTGGGCACTGAAGCTTTCTTT. It specifies CASSSQVVGTEAFF.